A single sample gave rise to the 17 T cell receptor beta chains below, sequenced in a study of metastatic and nonmetastatic thyroid tumors. With MiXCR, TCRdb called clones anew from the PCR reads. The sample holds under 55,000 clones; around a sixth are singletons and the top ten take 2.5% to 3%. Patients had received no treatment of any kind before thyroid surgery. The sequencing sample was made of blood. These receptors originate from a female donor with papillary thyroid cancer or a benign thyroid nodule (not recorded which). Some clones in this sample may be carry-over from other donors' samples.

This clone was detected ten times or more. The chain combines TRBV2 with TRBJ2-1, with D unresolved. There are 12 residues in the CDR3. Trimming pared 7 bases from V and 10 bases from J, leaving 14 bases between. In germline, CDR1 is SNHLY, CDR2 FYNNEI. The CDR3 DNA reads TGTGCCAGCACGACCGGTCATTTAGAGCAGTTCTTC. This encodes CASTTGHLEQFF.

This clone showed up many times. This chain uses TRBV28 with TRBJ1-2; TRBD1 agrees at 9 bases. Trimming removed 2 bases from V and 8 bases from J; junction bases left unmatched: 9. This CDR3 is built from 15 residues. Germline V lookup: CDR1 MDHEN, CDR2 SYDVKM. Here the CDR3 reads CASSLPGTGLRGYTF. The CDR3 DNA follows: TGTGCCAGCAGTTTACCAGGGACAGGGTTGAGGGGCTACACCTTC.

This clone was counted ten times or more. Since a much larger clone is just one base distant, this may be a read error. J is TRBJ2-3 and V is TRBV2, with D perhaps matching TRBD1 or TRBD2 (5 bases each). Germline V gives CDR1 SNHLY, CDR2 FYNNEI. With 4 bases removed from V and 9 bases from J, the gap between germline ends came to 14 bases. CDR3 length equals 13 residues. The CDR3 region is CASSVGEGETQYF. The CDR3 DNA reads as TGTGCCAGCAGTGTGGGGGAAGGAGAGACGCAGTATTTT. Full variable domain (outside the CDR3, taken from reference TRBV2 and TRBJ2-3): EPEVTQTPSHQVTQMGQEVILRCVPISNHLYFYWYRQILGQKVEFLVSFYNNEISEKSEIFDDQFSVERPDGSNFTLKIRSTKLEDSAMYFCASSVGEGETQYFGPGTRLTVL.

This clone occurred many times. The rearrangement links TRBV28 to TRBJ2-7; tentative D call: TRBD1 (5 bases). Trimming shortened V by 2 bases and J by 0 bases, and 8 bases separated the two germline ends. Germline CDR1 is MDHEN and CDR2 is SYDVKM. This CDR3 is built from 14 residues. CDR3 sequence (DNA): TGTGCCAGCAGTTTAGCGGACAACTCCTACGAGCAGTACTTC. Translation gives CASSLADNSYEQYF. The whole variable domain, filled in from reference TRBV28 and TRBJ2-7, reads DVKVTQSSRYLVKRTGEKVFLECVQDMDHENMFWYRQDPGLGLRLIYFSYDVKMKEKGDIPEGYSVSREKKERFSLILESASTNQTSMYLCASSLADNSYEQYFGPGTRLTVT.

A few counts support this clone. The rearrangement uses TRBV2 and TRBJ2-7; D gene unclear. The CDR3 extends over 13 amino acids. Germline V gene sequence: CDR1 SNHLY, CDR2 FYNNEI. V lost 4 bases to trimming and J lost 5 bases, with 12 bases between them. Here the CDR3 reads CASSAEYLDEQYF. In DNA form, the CDR3 reads TGTGCCAGCAGTGCTGAGTACCTAGACGAGCAGTACTTC.

In this sample, this clone turned up many times. The chain carries TRBV28 and TRBJ2-1; 10 positions agree with TRBD2. The germline CDR1 and CDR2 sequences are MDHEN and SYDVKM. The CDR3 runs to 16 residues. The J segment lost 7 bases and the V segment lost 2 bases, leaving 8 bases of the junction unmatched. CDR3 in DNA: TGTGCCAGCAGTTTAGTGGCTAGCGGGAGTGGTAATGAGCAGTTCTTC. This encodes CASSLVASGSGNEQFF.

This clone is medium-sized in the sample. This chain joins TRBV6-1 and TRBJ2-7; perhaps TRBD1 as D (5 bases). Germline CDR1 MNHNS, CDR2 SASEGT. V lost 5 bases to trimming and J lost 3 bases, with 11 bases between them. The CDR3 loop spans 13 amino acids. The CDR3 DNA reads as TGTGCCAGCAGTAGGGCAGGGAACTACGAGCAGTACTTC. Encoded protein: CASSRAGNYEQYF.

Notes on this clone: At one end the junction does not follow the germline gene, possibly because of a read error. In the same sample, other DNA sequences code for this CDR3. J is TRBJ2-4 and V is TRBV7-9; D is perhaps TRBD2 (6 bases). Germline CDR1 reads SEHNR; CDR2 reads FQNEAQ (reference sequence). This CDR3 comprises 15 residues. The CDR3 DNA reads as TGTGCCAGTAGCTTGGCTGGGACGGGGGTAAACATTCAGTACTTC. Its translation: CASSLAGTGVNIQYF.

This clone came up many times. The J gene is TRBJ1-2, the V gene TRBV20-1, with D perhaps matching TRBD1 (6 bases). Germline V gene lookup returns CDR1 DFQATT and CDR2 SNEGSKA (reference sequence). The CDR3 extends over 14 amino acids. Trimming removed 5 bases from V and 4 bases from J, with 17 bases in between. Here the CDR3 DNA reads TGCAGTGCTCAAACAGGGACGCTGGGCTATGGCTACACCTTC. It encodes CSAQTGTLGYGYTF.

This clone was found once. The V gene is TRBV7-2, the J gene TRBJ2-3; 7 nucleotides match TRBD2. V shed 5 bases, J shed 0 bases, and the junction held 2 bases outside the gene matches. The CDR3 has 14 amino acids. Germline values: CDR1 SGHTA, CDR2 FQGNSA. In nucleotides, the CDR3 is TGTGCCAGCAGCGGGGGAGGGAGCACAGATACGCAGTATTTT. Translated, it gives CASSGGGSTDTQYF. Full variable domain (remainder filled in from reference TRBV7-2 and TRBJ2-3): GAGVSQSPSNKVTEKGKDVELRCDPISGHTALYWYRQSLGQGLEFLIYFQGNSAPDKSGLPSDRFSAERTGGSVSTLTIQRTQQEDSAVYLCASSGGGSTDTQYFGPGTRLTVL.

This clone was recorded many times. Other DNA sequences in this sample translate to the same CDR3. This chain connects TRBV12-5 to TRBJ1-5, with D possibly being TRBD1 (5 bases). This CDR3 contains 19 residues. Trimming removed 4 bases from V and 5 bases from J, with 27 bases in between. Looked up from germline, CDR1 is LGHNT and CDR2 is FRNRAP. The CDR3 nucleotides are TGTGCTAGTGGTTCGCAGGGACCCCGCTCCCCTACAACCGATCAGCCCCAGCATTTT. Translating gives CASGSQGPRSPTTDQPQHF. The full variable domain, with the rest looked up from reference TRBV12-5 and TRBJ1-5, is DARVTQTPRHKVTEMGQEVTMRCQPILGHNTVFWYRQTMMQGLELLAYFRNRAPLDDSGMPKDRFSAEMPDATLATLKIQPSEPRDSAVYFCASGSQGPRSPTTDQPQHFGDGTRLSIL.

This chain uses TRBV14 with TRBJ1-1; maybe TRBD1 (6 bases). This CDR3 has 13 amino acids. The germline V gene encodes CDR1 SGHDN and CDR2 FVKESK. V gave up 5 bases and J gave up 7 bases, with 14 bases separating them. The CDR3 loop is CASSRLGGIEAFF. The CDR3 region has the DNA TGTGCCAGCAGCAGACTAGGGGGAATTGAAGCTTTCTTT. Drawing the rest from reference TRBV14 and TRBJ1-1, the complete variable domain is EAGVTQFPSHSVIEKGQTVTLRCDPISGHDNLYWYRRVMGKEIKFLLHFVKESKQDESGMPNNRFLAERTGGTYSTLKVQPAELEDSGVYFCASSRLGGIEAFFGQGTRLTVV.

This clone was observed at least ten times. This sequence joins TRBV30 and TRBJ1-2; tentative D call: TRBD1 (6 bases). CDR1 is GTSNPN, CDR2 SVGIG, per germline (reference sequence). This CDR3 contains 17 residues. V gave up 5 bases and J gave up 6 bases, with 28 bases separating them. CDR3 nucleotide sequence: TGTGCCTGGGGGGAGAGGTGGGGGGCTCCTAAAAGTGATGGCTACACCTTC. The encoded protein is CAWGERWGAPKSDGYTF.

This clone was detected ten times or more. The chain has TRBV6-1 and TRBJ2-1; D might be TRBD2 (5 bases). The CDR3 has 15 residues. Germline CDR1 is MNHNS and CDR2 is SASEGT. The germline V and J ends were trimmed by 5 bases and 0 bases, with 11 bases remaining between them. This CDR3 reads CASSPRRFSYNEQFF. The CDR3 region has the DNA TGTGCCAGCAGTCCCCGGAGGTTCTCCTACAATGAGCAGTTCTTC.

This chain connects TRBV5-6 to TRBJ2-2; 7 bases align to TRBD2. In germline, CDR1 is SGHDT, CDR2 YYEEEE. V lost 4 bases to trimming and J lost 1 base; unmatched junction nucleotides: 1. This CDR3 has 14 residues. The CDR3 loop is CASSRGGNTGELFF. The CDR3 DNA reads TGTGCCAGCAGCCGCGGGGGGAACACCGGGGAGCTGTTTTTT.

Ten or more counts support this clone. One junction end does not reproduce the germline sequence, and a read error may be involved. The genes are TRBV5-6 and TRBJ2-6; D assignment may be TRBD1 or TRBD2 (5 bases each). Looked up from germline, CDR1 is SGHDT and CDR2 is YYEEEE. The CDR3 is made up of 15 amino acids. The CDR3 loop is CASRRDLSGADVLTF. Written as DNA, the CDR3 is TGTGCCAGCAGACGGGACCTTTCTGGGGCCGACGTCCTGACTTTC. Complete variable domain (other parts from reference TRBV5-6 and TRBJ2-6): DAGVTQSPTHLIKTRGQQVTLRCSPKSGHDTVSWYQQALGQGPQFIFQYYEEEERQRGNFPDRFSGHQFPNYSSELNVNALLLGDSALYLCASRRDLSGADVLTFGAGSRLTVL.

This clone was observed at least ten times. The chain uses TRBV28 and TRBJ1-6, with D possibly TRBD1 on 5 matching bases. CDR1 and CDR2 from the germline V gene are MDHEN and SYDVKM. The germline V and J ends were trimmed by 4 bases and 9 bases, with 16 bases remaining between them. The CDR3 runs to 15 residues. Here the CDR3 DNA reads TGTGCCAGCAGTTCGGGACGTCTTTCTAGTTCACCCCTCCACTTT. This codes for CASSSGRLSSSPLHF.